This T cell receptor beta chain was recorded in a study of blood T cell repertoires in COVID-19. Study information: Some COVID-19 samples were acute and others convalescent; all came from the United States, Italy and Spain. T cells, B-cell-depleted T cells, or PBMCs supplied cDNA or gDNA.

Per the original data handling: Scientists estimated how many nucleated cells there were by amplifying reference gene primers. The protocol was immunoSEQ multiplex PCR, while the TCRdb copy is restricted to in-frame clones and leaves out a portion. V, J and clone size reflect that table, while D and trimming were determined from the DNA. This sample carries 130,000 or so clones, roughly 84% of them seen once, and the ten largest clones take about 1.5%. The germline CDR1 and CDR2 sequences are MNHEY and SVGAGI. CDR3 length: 12 residues. V was cut by 7 bases and J by 0 bases, with 7 bases left in between.

The rearrangement joins TRBV6-5 to TRBJ2-7; D remains ambiguous. The receptor comes from a man in his 60s with acute or convalescent COVID-19. The sample was peripheral blood. CDR3 loop: CASIRSSYEQYF. The CDR3 region has the DNA TGTGCCAGCATTCGGAGCTCCTACGAGCAGTACTTC.